This TCR beta chain is drawn from a study of shared clonotypes between healthy human individuals. This CDR3 comprises 16 residues. Trimming stripped 7 bases from V and 0 bases from J, with 17 bases between. CDR1 SGHRS and CDR2 YFSETQ come from the germline V gene. The table came from immunoSEQ multiplex PCR; TCRdb's copy has only in-frame clones and leaves some out. Here the sample spans some 2.3 million clones, approximately 95% being singletons. The rearrangement uses TRBV5-1 and TRBJ2-1; maybe TRBD1 (6 bases). The clonotype was recovered from a man aged 18-30 years in good health. Some clones in this sample may be carry-over from other donors' samples. Source material: naive CD4+ T cells from PBMCs. Subset here: CD45RA+ positively selected. The CDR3 nucleotides are TGCGCCAGCTACTTGACAGGTGCGAGCTCCTACAATGAGCAGTTCTTC. Protein sequence: CASYLTGASSYNEQFF.